This T cell receptor beta chain was captured in a study of beta chain features in type 1 diabetes. Study-wide points: VDJ junctions from type 1 diabetes patients carried fewer insertions and larger deletions.

CD45RO/CCR7/CD25/CD127/CD95/CD27 staining was used to isolate CD4+ naive, central memory, regulatory and stem cell-like memory cells by sorting. The whole isolated RNA underwent reverse transcription, so sequencing captured expressed TCRB transcripts. The data were produced by immunoSEQ multiplex PCR, yet TCRdb's version contains in-frame clones alone and is incomplete. The repertoire includes 300,000 to 350,000 clones, less than 9.5% of them detected once, and roughly 0.44% sits in the top ten. CDR3 length: 15 residues. The V segment lost 4 bases and the J segment 7 bases; nucleotides outside the gene matches: 10. CDR1 is SGDLS, CDR2 YYNGEE, per germline. Only a few counts were recorded for this clone. Its specificity is not known.

Sequencing was carried out using central memory CD4+ T cells from blood. The chain is built from TRBV9 and TRBJ2-7; 11 bases line up with TRBD2. The clonotype comes from a woman between 18 and 29 years old in good health. The CDR3 nucleotides read TGTGCCAGCAGCCTAGGACTAGCGGGCTCGGGGGAGCAGTACTTC. As protein: CASSLGLAGSGEQYF. Full variable domain (missing parts from reference TRBV9 and TRBJ2-7): DSGVTQTPKHLITATGQRVTLRCSPRSGDLSVYWYQQSLDQGLQFLIQYYNGEERAKGNILERFSAQQFPDLHSELNLSSLELGDSALYFCASSLGLAGSGEQYFGPGTRLTVT.